The subject of this entry is one T cell receptor beta chain. What it recognizes is unknown. This record belongs to a study of cytomegalovirus exposure and HLA in healthy donors. Study-wide findings and caveats: Later analysis demonstrated an association between a missense DCLRE1C variant and TCR beta V- and J-gene trimming.

A multiplex PCR was run with 60 Vbeta primers and 13 Jbeta primers. Profiling relied on immunoSEQ multiplex PCR, and the TCRdb table lists in-frame clones only, not all of them. The sample lists about 190,000 clones; 65% to 85% were seen once. This CDR3 contains 14 residues. V was clipped by 5 bases and J by 9 bases; unmatched bases: 7. Germline CDR1 and CDR2: MNHEY and SMNVEV (reference sequence). Sequencing used PBMCs. This chain connects TRBV27 to TRBJ1-6, with TRBD1 identical over 7 bases. This sequence originates from a man aged 50-59 years in good health and CMV-seronegative. The CDR3 spells CASSTGTEISPLHF. DNA for the CDR3: TGTGCCAGCAGTACCGGGACAGAGATTTCACCCCTCCACTTT.